This is a list of T cell receptor beta chains from one sample in a study of cytomegalovirus exposure and HLA in healthy donors. Produced via immunoSEQ multiplex PCR; TCRdb's table is partial and in-frame only. The data show 100,000 to 150,000 clones, 77% seen once. The sequenced sample was PBMCs. These receptors came from a woman aged 60-75 years in good health and CMV-seronegative. The CDR3 runs from the conserved cysteine through the conserved F or W. Fields, in order: D gene, J gene, clone size, V gene, CDR3 DNA, CDR3 protein. D genes are given only for firm matches. Clone size, where shown, is once, few, many, or a class for clones that have expanded.

D: TRBD1
J: TRBJ2-5
size: NA
V: TRBV5-8
DNA: TGTGCCAGCAGCCGAGGGACAGGGAGCAACTTAGAGACCCAGTACTTC
CDR3: CASSRGTGSNLETQYF

D: NA
J: TRBJ2-4
size: NA
V: TRBV19
DNA: TGTGCCAGTAGTATACAAGTCGGGGGAGGCAAAAACATTCAGTACTTC
CDR3: CASSIQVGGGKNIQYF

D: TRBD1
J: TRBJ2-7
size: NA
V: TRBV6-1
DNA: TGTGCCAGCAGTGATGGGACAGGGGGGAACGAGCAGTACTTC
CDR3: CASSDGTGGNEQYF

D: TRBD1
J: TRBJ2-7
size: NA
V: TRBV2
DNA: TGTGCCAGCGGGGGACAGAGGGGCTACGAGCAGTACTTC
CDR3: CASGGQRGYEQYF

D: NA
J: TRBJ2-1
size: NA
V: TRBV7-9
DNA: TGTGCCAGCAGCGGGGGAGGAGATGAGCAGTTCTTC
CDR3: CASSGGGDEQFF

D: NA
J: TRBJ1-6
size: NA
V: TRBV28
DNA: TGTGCCAGCAGTTTTGCAATCGGGGTTCGGAATTCACCCCTCCACTTT
CDR3: CASSFAIGVRNSPLHF

D: TRBD1
J: TRBJ2-7
size: NA
V: TRBV10-1
DNA: TGCGCCAGACGCCGACAGGGGAAGACCTACGAGCAGTACTTC
CDR3: CARRRQGKTYEQYF

D: NA
J: TRBJ2-7
size: NA
V: TRBV7-2
DNA: TGTGCCAGCAGCTTAGCCCACACTACCTACGAGCAGTACTTC
CDR3: CASSLAHTTYEQYF

D: NA
J: TRBJ2-5
size: once
V: TRBV2
DNA: TGTGCCAGCACCTCAGGGGGGCGCTCGGAGACCCAGTACTTC
CDR3: CASTSGGRSETQYF

D: TRBD2
J: TRBJ2-1
size: NA
V: TRBV27
DNA: TGTGCCAGCAGTTTAAGTCCGTCGGATAGCGGGAGGGCACACAATGAGCAGTTCTTC
CDR3: CASSLSPSDSGRAHNEQFF

D: NA
J: TRBJ2-7
size: NA
V: TRBV2
DNA: TGTGCCAGCCGTCCCGGGACTCCAGAGATCCGCGAGCAGTACTTC
CDR3: CASRPGTPEIREQYF

D: TRBD1
J: TRBJ1-5
size: NA
V: TRBV19
DNA: TGTGCCAGTAGCCGACAGGGGCCTCAGCCCCAGCATTTT
CDR3: CASSRQGPQPQHF

D: NA
J: TRBJ1-2
size: NA
V: TRBV27
DNA: TGTGCCAGCAGTTTATCCCGGACAGTTTTAAACTATGGCTACACCTTC
CDR3: CASSLSRTVLNYGYTF

D: TRBD2
J: TRBJ2-7
size: few
V: TRBV27
DNA: TGTGCCAGCAGAGGACTAGCGGGCTCATACGAGCAGTACTTC
CDR3: CASRGLAGSYEQYF

D: TRBD2
J: TRBJ2-5
size: NA
V: TRBV7-7
DNA: TGTGCCAGCAGCTTAAGGGCGGGAGGGAGGGCAGAGACCCAGTACTTC
CDR3: CASSLRAGGRAETQYF

D: NA
J: TRBJ2-7
size: NA
V: TRBV5-4
DNA: TGTGCCAGCAGCTTGGATGGAAATGCGGGCGAGCAGTACTTC
CDR3: CASSLDGNAGEQYF

D: TRBD2
J: TRBJ2-1
size: NA
V: TRBV19
DNA: TGTGCCAGTAGTAAGTGGACTAGCGGGAGTGTAAGCTCCTACAATGAGCAGTTCTTC
CDR3: CASSKWTSGSVSSYNEQFF

D: NA
J: TRBJ2-3
size: NA
V: TRBV7-9
DNA: TGTGCCAGCAGCTCCGGGGACTTTCGCCCAGATACGCAGTATTTT
CDR3: CASSSGDFRPDTQYF

D: NA
J: TRBJ1-1
size: NA
V: TRBV6-6
DNA: TGTGCCAGCATTGAGGGACATATGGGCACTGAAGCTTTCTTT
CDR3: CASIEGHMGTEAFF

D: NA
J: TRBJ1-6
size: NA
V: TRBV5-1
DNA: TGCGCCAGCAGCTTGGAAGTGGCTTCACCCCTCCACTTT
CDR3: CASSLEVASPLHF

D: NA
J: TRBJ2-7
size: NA
V: TRBV19
DNA: TGTGCCAGTAGTATTGAGTCCCATCGGAGCTCCTACGAGCAGTACTTC
CDR3: CASSIESHRSSYEQYF

D: NA
J: TRBJ1-2
size: NA
V: TRBV19
DNA: TGTGCCAGTAGTTACAGGGCTAACTATGGCTACACCTTC
CDR3: CASSYRANYGYTF